The 30 T cell receptor beta chains given below trace back to one sample, sequenced in a study of CD4 T cells in relation to SARS-CoV-2 and coronaviruses (dated by TCRdb to the early 2020s). CD4+ T cells from unexposed donors were collected before the COVID-19 pandemic (2011-2018). After 10 days of culture, CD4+ T cells were isolated with the EasySep CD4+ T cell isolation kit. These TCRs are of unknown antigen specificity. Preparation of the library involved the immunoSEQ multiplex PCR assay. TCRdb carries this immuneACCESS record with in-frame sequences only. Its versions omit some clonotypes, under half of them owing to an unresolved V gene in the studies checked, with the rest unexplained. The sample table shows about 28,000 clones, and about 80% are seen once. The ten largest clones take up 14% to 15% of the sample. The sequenced sample was CD4+ T cells from PBMCs, cultured in vitro. These receptors were collected from a human donor in good health.

This clone appeared a few times. V and J are TRBV4-2 and TRBJ2-3; 12 nucleotides match TRBD2. Germline V gives CDR1 LGHNA, CDR2 YNFKEQ. The CDR3 runs to 15 residues. V gave up 5 bases and J gave up 4 bases; unmatched junction bases: 4. Here the CDR3 reads CASSSPSGRADTQYF. DNA for the CDR3: TGTGCCAGCAGCTCACCTAGCGGGAGGGCAGATACGCAGTATTTT.

This clone came up once. This sequence joins TRBV4-3 and TRBJ2-5, with TRBD2 matching 7 bases. V shed 0 bases and J 5 bases; nucleotides not matched to a gene: 12. The CDR3 is 17 residues long. The germline V gene encodes CDR1 LGHNA and CDR2 YSLEER. CDR3 loop: CASSQELGGRAGETQYF. DNA of the CDR3: TGCGCCAGCAGCCAAGAATTGGGAGGGAGGGCGGGGGAGACCCAGTACTTC.

The chain uses TRBV5-1 and TRBJ1-5; the D gene is possibly TRBD1 (6 bases). The ends were cut back, 5 bases at V and 6 bases at J, with 15 bases in the middle. CDR3 length: 14 amino acids. Germline assignment: CDR1 SGHRS and CDR2 YFSETQ. CDR3 residues: CASRWGPQGQPQHF. The DNA for the CDR3 is TGCGCCAGCAGATGGGGGCCGCAAGGTCAGCCCCAGCATTTT.

This chain connects TRBV27 to TRBJ2-2; D possibly corresponds to TRBD1 (5 bases). The CDR3 is 15 amino acids. V lost 4 bases to trimming and J lost 3 bases, with 12 bases between them. Germline assignment: CDR1 MNHEY and CDR2 SMNVEV (reference sequence). In DNA form, the CDR3 reads TGTGCCAGCAGTTATGACAGACGATACACCGGGGAGCTGTTTTTT. Translating it yields CASSYDRRYTGELFF.

The chain is built from TRBV7-2 and TRBJ2-2, with 9 bases identical to TRBD2. With V trimmed by 5 bases and J by 6 bases, 7 bases remained unmatched. Germline V gives CDR1 SGHTA, CDR2 FQGNSA. The CDR3 totals 15 residues. CDR3 bases: TGTGCCAGCAGCCTAGTAGCGGGAGACGCCGGGGAGCTGTTTTTT. The encoded protein is CASSLVAGDAGELFF.

The CDR3 loop reads CASSLERLEGKLFF. The DNA for the CDR3 is TGTGCCAGCAGCTTAGAAAGGTTAGAAGGAAAACTGTTTTTT. This chain links TRBV7-9 with TRBJ1-4, with unresolved D. Germline assignment: CDR1 SEHNR and CDR2 FQNEAQ (reference sequence). Trimming pared 1 base from V and 10 bases from J, leaving 13 bases between. This CDR3 region has 14 residues.

The chain combines TRBV5-4 with TRBJ2-7, with a tentative D call TRBD2 (6 bases). This CDR3 has 16 amino acids. The germline CDR1 and CDR2 sequences are SGHNT and YYREEE (reference sequence). Trimming pared 0 bases from V and 3 bases from J, leaving 16 bases between. CDR3: CASSLARGGRHYEQYF. DNA of the CDR3: TGTGCCAGCAGCTTGGCCCGCGGTGGGAGGCACTACGAGCAGTACTTC.

This clone was picked up a small number of times. The chain is built from TRBV30 and TRBJ1-2, with 8 bases fitting TRBD1. V shed 5 bases, J shed 0 bases, and the junction held 2 bases outside the gene matches. This CDR3 comprises 13 residues. Germline V gene data show CDR1 as GTSNPN and CDR2 as SVGIG (reference sequence). In nucleotides, the CDR3 is TGTGCCTGGGAGACAGGGGCTAACTATGGCTACACCTTC. It encodes CAWETGANYGYTF.

The chain links TRBV7-2 to TRBJ1-2; the D is unclear. V was pared by 1 base and J by 8 bases, with 8 bases between. From germline, CDR1 is SGHTA and CDR2 FQGNSA. The length of the CDR3 is 12 residues. The CDR3 sequence is CASSLDGRGYTF. The CDR3 DNA follows: TGTGCCAGCAGCTTAGACGGTCGGGGCTACACCTTC.

This chain uses TRBV7-8 with TRBJ2-7; D gene unclear. Germline V gene lookup returns CDR1 SGHVS and CDR2 FQNEAQ. The CDR3 extends over 15 amino acids. Trimming pared 1 base from V and 4 bases from J, leaving 14 bases between. The CDR3 DNA reads as TGTGCCAGCAGCTTAGGTCGACTGAAGCTTTACGAGCAGTACTTC. Amino acid sequence: CASSLGRLKLYEQYF.

The gene calls are TRBV3-1 (or the pseudogene TRBV3-2) and TRBJ2-7, with 7 bases fitting TRBD2. Germline-derived CDR1 and CDR2 are LGHDT and YNNKEL (reference sequence). This CDR3 region has 14 residues. V shed 1 base and J 4 bases; nucleotides not matched to a gene: 4. The CDR3 is CASSQAGLVYEQYF. In nucleotides, the CDR3 is TGTGCCAGCAGCCAAGCCGGACTAGTTTACGAGCAGTACTTC.

The gene calls are TRBV27 and TRBJ2-7, with 13 bases identical to TRBD2. The CDR3 is made up of 15 amino acids. Germline assignment: CDR1 MNHEY and CDR2 SMNVEV (reference sequence). V dropped 3 bases and J dropped 7; count of bases not matched to a gene: 6. As DNA, the CDR3 is TGTGCCAGCAGTTTTTACGGGGGACTAGCGGGGGAGCAGTACTTC. Translating gives CASSFYGGLAGEQYF.

In its sample, this clone was seen a few times. This chain connects TRBV6-1 to TRBJ1-4; the D is unclear. Trimming cost V 3 bases and J 0 bases, with 8 bases left between them. This CDR3 contains 15 residues. Germline-derived CDR1 and CDR2 are MNHNS and SASEGT. The CDR3 nucleotides read TGTGCCAGCAGTGAGGACTTCGCAACTAATGAAAAACTGTTTTTT. Translating it yields CASSEDFATNEKLFF.

The genes are TRBV7-9 and TRBJ2-7; unclear D gene. The germline V gene encodes CDR1 SEHNR and CDR2 FQNEAQ (reference sequence). V gave up 3 bases and J gave up 7 bases, with 13 bases separating them. This CDR3 has 13 residues. CDR3 loop: CASSFGPFVEQYF. The CDR3 DNA follows: TGTGCCAGCAGCTTCGGCCCCTTTGTGGAGCAGTACTTC.

The chain employs TRBV7-2 and TRBJ2-3; D may be TRBD1 (6 bases). CDR1 SGHTA and CDR2 FQGNSA come from the germline V gene. This CDR3 spans 15 amino acids. Trimming took off 6 bases at V and 2 bases at J, with 15 bases between the two ends. The chain's CDR3 is CASSLQGIVTDTQYF. In nucleotides, the CDR3 is TGTGCCAGCAGTCTGCAGGGGATCGTCACAGATACGCAGTATTTT.

The V and J genes are TRBV9 and TRBJ2-5, with no clear D. Trimming took 0 bases from V and 6 from J, leaving 9 bases between them. The CDR3 runs 13 residues. Germline CDR1 SGDLS, CDR2 YYNGEE. CDR3 region: CASSVAGEQTQYF. The CDR3 DNA reads as TGTGCCAGCAGCGTAGCAGGAGAACAGACCCAGTACTTC.

V is TRBV12-3 or TRBV12-4 and J is TRBJ2-5; TRBD1 might be the D (6 bases). The CDR3 has 13 residues. V lost 5 bases, J lost 5 bases, and 12 bases lay in between. CDR3: CASSVRGLETQYF. CDR3 coding DNA: TGTGCCAGCAGTGTCAGGGGTTTGGAGACCCAGTACTTC.

This chain uses TRBV7-2 with TRBJ2-3; D possibly uses TRBD1 or TRBD2 (5 bases each). Per germline, CDR1 SGHTA and CDR2 FQGNSA. V lost 2 bases and J 0 bases, leaving 6 bases between the germline ends. The CDR3 is 14 residues long. CDR3 DNA sequence: TGTGCCAGCAGCTTATGGGGGAGCACAGATACGCAGTATTTT. Translation: CASSLWGSTDTQYF. Drawing the rest from reference TRBV7-2 and TRBJ2-3, the complete variable domain is GAGVSQSPSNKVTEKGKDVELRCDPISGHTALYWYRQSLGQGLEFLIYFQGNSAPDKSGLPSDRFSAERTGGSVSTLTIQRTQQEDSAVYLCASSLWGSTDTQYFGPGTRLTVL.

The gene calls are TRBV13 and TRBJ2-7, with 8 bases identical to TRBD1. This CDR3 comprises 14 residues. The germline CDR1 and CDR2 sequences are PRHDT and FYEKMQ (reference sequence). Trimming removed 0 bases from V and 5 bases from J; junction bases left unmatched: 3. CDR3 bases: TGTGCCAGCAGCTTAGGGGACAGGGTACACGAGCAGTACTTC. Translated: CASSLGDRVHEQYF.

The rearrangement uses TRBV7-8 and TRBJ2-6; 7 bases align to TRBD1. The CDR3 contains 16 residues. With V trimmed by 2 bases and J by 2 bases, 3 bases remained unmatched. In germline, CDR1 is SGHVS, CDR2 FQNEAQ. The CDR3 region is CASSLKGAAGANVLTF. The CDR3 nucleotides read TGTGCCAGCAGCTTAAAGGGGGCTGCTGGGGCCAACGTCCTGACTTTC.

The CDR3 DNA is TGTGCCAGCAGCGCACTCCCGGGACAGGGGGAAGCTTTCTTT. Amino acids: CASSALPGQGEAFF. V is TRBV5-5 and J is TRBJ1-1, with TRBD1 matching over 10 bases. The CDR3 has 14 residues. The junction had 8 bases not matched to a gene; V was cut back by 4 bases and J by 8 bases. Germline CDR1 SGHKS, CDR2 YYEKEE (reference sequence).

This clone was seen only a few times. The chain joins TRBV4-3 to TRBJ1-4; no clear D. Deletions cut 2 bases from V and 4 bases from J, with 8 bases between. The CDR3 consists of 14 residues. CDR1 is LGHNA, CDR2 YSLEER, per germline. This chain's CDR3 is CASSQMVGNEKLFF. The CDR3 region has the DNA TGCGCCAGCAGCCAAATGGTTGGTAATGAAAAACTGTTTTTT.

This clone was picked up one time. The J gene is TRBJ1-2, the V gene TRBV7-2; no definite D call. The germline V and J ends were trimmed by 5 bases and 9 bases, with 22 bases remaining between them. In germline, CDR1 is SGHTA, CDR2 FQGNSA. The CDR3 totals 15 residues. The CDR3 bases are TGTGCCAGCAGCCCCACCGGGCTGGATCCTTATCGCTACACCTTC. Encoded protein: CASSPTGLDPYRYTF.

The chain uses TRBV5-6 and TRBJ1-4; TRBD1 aligns across 9 bases. CDR1 and CDR2 (germline): SGHDT, YYEEEE. This CDR3 contains 15 residues. With V trimmed by 4 bases and J by 7 bases, 8 bases remained unmatched. DNA of the CDR3: TGTGCCAGCAGCATAACGACAGGGGGAGGTGAAAAACTGTTTTTT. Translated: CASSITTGGGEKLFF.

The gene calls are TRBV7-2 and TRBJ2-5, with D possibly matching TRBD1 (5 bases). Germline V lookup: CDR1 SGHTA, CDR2 FQGNSA. The CDR3 contains 13 residues. Trimming took off 8 bases at V and 0 bases at J, with 10 bases between the two ends. In nucleotides, the CDR3 is TGTGCCAGCTGTAAGGGGTACCAAGAGACCCAGTACTTC. Translating gives CASCKGYQETQYF.

The table lists this clone with a count of one. The chain joins TRBV11-2 to TRBJ2-7; maybe TRBD1 (5 bases). This CDR3 spans 12 amino acids. The germline V and J ends were trimmed by 5 bases and 4 bases, with 9 bases remaining between them. The germline V gene has CDR1 SGHAT and CDR2 FQNNGV. The CDR3 spells CASSQGRYEQYF. In DNA form, the CDR3 reads TGTGCCAGCAGCCAGGGTCGATACGAGCAGTACTTC. The whole variable domain, filled in from reference TRBV11-2 and TRBJ2-7, reads EAGVAQSPRYKIIEKRQSVAFWCNPISGHATLYWYQQILGQGPKLLIQFQNNGVVDDSQLPKDRFSAERLKGVDSTLKIQPAKLEDSAVYLCASSQGRYEQYFGPGTRLTVT.

The rearrangement links TRBV9 to TRBJ1-1; D uncertain. CDR1 and CDR2 from the germline V gene are SGDLS and YYNGEE. The CDR3 is made up of 14 amino acids. Trimming removed 3 bases at V and 5 bases at J, with 14 bases between. In nucleotides, the CDR3 is TGTGCCAGCAGCGCGAACGTAAGACGAACTGAAGCTTTCTTT. As protein: CASSANVRRTEAFF. Complete variable domain (other parts from reference TRBV9 and TRBJ1-1): DSGVTQTPKHLITATGQRVTLRCSPRSGDLSVYWYQQSLDQGLQFLIQYYNGEERAKGNILERFSAQQFPDLHSELNLSSLELGDSALYFCASSANVRRTEAFFGQGTRLTVV.

This chain links TRBV19 with TRBJ2-5, with TRBD2 matching over 14 bases. CDR3 length: 16 residues. From germline, CDR1 is LNHDA and CDR2 SQIVND (reference sequence). Germline trimming cut 5 bases from V and 5 bases from J; bases unmatched to any gene: 7. The CDR3 DNA is TGTGCCAGTAGTTGGACTAGCGGGGGGCCCGCGGAGACCCAGTACTTC. Residues: CASSWTSGGPAETQYF.

The V and J genes are TRBV29-1 and TRBJ1-2; D not certain. Germline V gene lookup returns CDR1 SQVTM and CDR2 ANQGSEA. The CDR3 length is 13 residues. V was cut by 4 bases and J by 2 bases, with 11 bases left in between. The CDR3 sequence: CSVVEGLNYGYTF. The CDR3 nucleotides read TGCAGCGTTGTAGAGGGCTTGAACTATGGCTACACCTTC.

The count of this clone is one. The chain couples TRBV2 to TRBJ1-5, with 12 bases fitting TRBD1. The germline V gene has CDR1 SNHLY and CDR2 FYNNEI. V trimming: 7 bases; J trimming: 6 bases; junction bases outside the gene matches: 4. The CDR3 length is 14 residues. CDR3 nucleotide sequence: TGTGCCAGCAAAGGGACAGGGGGCAGTCAGCCCCAGCATTTT. This translates into CASKGTGGSQPQHF.